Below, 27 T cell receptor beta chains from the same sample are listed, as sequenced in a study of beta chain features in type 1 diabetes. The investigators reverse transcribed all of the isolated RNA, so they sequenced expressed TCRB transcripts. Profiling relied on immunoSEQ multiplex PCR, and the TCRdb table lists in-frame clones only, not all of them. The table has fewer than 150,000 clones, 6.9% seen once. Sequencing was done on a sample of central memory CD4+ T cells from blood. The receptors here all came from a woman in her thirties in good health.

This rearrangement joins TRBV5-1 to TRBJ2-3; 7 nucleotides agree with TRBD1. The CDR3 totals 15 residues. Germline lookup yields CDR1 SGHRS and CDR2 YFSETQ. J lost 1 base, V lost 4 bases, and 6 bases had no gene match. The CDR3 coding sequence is TGCGCCAGCAGCCAGGGGGACAGCCGCACAGATACGCAGTATTTT. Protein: CASSQGDSRTDTQYF.

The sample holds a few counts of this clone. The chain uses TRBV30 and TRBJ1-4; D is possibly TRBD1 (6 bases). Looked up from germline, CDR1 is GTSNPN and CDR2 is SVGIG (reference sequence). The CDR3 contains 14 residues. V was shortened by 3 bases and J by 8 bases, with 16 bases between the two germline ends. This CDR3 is CAWSADSIGEKLFF. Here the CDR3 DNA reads TGTGCCTGGAGCGCGGACAGTATCGGGGAAAAACTGTTTTTT.

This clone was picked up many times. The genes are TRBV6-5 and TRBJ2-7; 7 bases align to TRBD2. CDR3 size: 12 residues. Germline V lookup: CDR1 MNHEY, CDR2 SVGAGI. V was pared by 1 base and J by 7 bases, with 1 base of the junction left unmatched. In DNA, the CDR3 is TGTGCCAGCAGTTACTGGGGAGGGGAGCAGTACTTC. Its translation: CASSYWGGEQYF.

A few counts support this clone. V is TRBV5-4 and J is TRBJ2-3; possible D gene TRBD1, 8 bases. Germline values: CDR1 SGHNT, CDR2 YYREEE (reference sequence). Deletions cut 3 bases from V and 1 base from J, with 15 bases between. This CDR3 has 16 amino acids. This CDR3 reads CASSSRTGRGTDTQYF. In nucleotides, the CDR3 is TGTGCCAGCAGCTCCCGGACAGGGAGGGGCACAGATACGCAGTATTTT.

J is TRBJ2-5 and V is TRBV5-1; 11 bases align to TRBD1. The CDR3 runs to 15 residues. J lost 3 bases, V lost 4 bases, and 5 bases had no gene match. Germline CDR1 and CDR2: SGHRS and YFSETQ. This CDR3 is CASSPGQGAKETQYF. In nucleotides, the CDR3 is TGCGCCAGCAGCCCTGGACAGGGGGCTAAAGAGACCCAGTACTTC. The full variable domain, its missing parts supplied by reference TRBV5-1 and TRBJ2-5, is KAGVTQTPRYLIKTRGQQVTLSCSPISGHRSVSWYQQTPGQGLQFLFEYFSETQRNKGNFPGRFSGRQFSNSRSEMNVSTLELGDSALYLCASSPGQGAKETQYFGPGTRLLVL.

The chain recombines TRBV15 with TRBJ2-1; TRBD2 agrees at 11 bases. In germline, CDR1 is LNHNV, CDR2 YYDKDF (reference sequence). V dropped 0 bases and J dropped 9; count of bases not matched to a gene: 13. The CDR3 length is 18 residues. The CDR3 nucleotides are TGTGCCACCAGCAGAGATAAACCCGTGACTAGCGGGAAATCTGAGCAGTTCTTC. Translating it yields CATSRDKPVTSGKSEQFF.

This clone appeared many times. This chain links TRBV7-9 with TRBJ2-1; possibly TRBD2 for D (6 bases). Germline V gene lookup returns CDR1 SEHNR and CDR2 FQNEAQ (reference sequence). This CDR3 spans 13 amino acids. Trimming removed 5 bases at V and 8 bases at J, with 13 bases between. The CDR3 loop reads CASSPTSSYEQFF. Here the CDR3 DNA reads TGTGCCAGCAGCCCAACTAGCTCCTATGAGCAGTTCTTC.

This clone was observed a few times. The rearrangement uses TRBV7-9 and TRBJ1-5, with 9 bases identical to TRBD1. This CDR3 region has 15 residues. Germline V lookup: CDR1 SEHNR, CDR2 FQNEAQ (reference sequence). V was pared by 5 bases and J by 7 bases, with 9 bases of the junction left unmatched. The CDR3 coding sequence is TGTGCCAGCAGCCAAGAGACAGGGGGTGGCCAGCCCCAGCATTTT. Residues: CASSQETGGGQPQHF.

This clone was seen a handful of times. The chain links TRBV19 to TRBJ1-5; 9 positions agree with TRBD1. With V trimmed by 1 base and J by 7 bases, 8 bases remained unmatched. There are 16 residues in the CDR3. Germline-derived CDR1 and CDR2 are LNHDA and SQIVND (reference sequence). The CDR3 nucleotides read TGTGCCAGTAGTATAGCCTCCGGGACAGGGAACCAGCCCCAGCATTTT. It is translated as CASSIASGTGNQPQHF.

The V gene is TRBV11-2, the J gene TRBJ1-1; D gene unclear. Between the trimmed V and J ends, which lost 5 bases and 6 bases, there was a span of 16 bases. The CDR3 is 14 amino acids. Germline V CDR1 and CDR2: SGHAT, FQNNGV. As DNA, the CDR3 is TGTGCCAGCAGCCTGATGGAGGGAACGTCTGAAGCTTTCTTT. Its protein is CASSLMEGTSEAFF.

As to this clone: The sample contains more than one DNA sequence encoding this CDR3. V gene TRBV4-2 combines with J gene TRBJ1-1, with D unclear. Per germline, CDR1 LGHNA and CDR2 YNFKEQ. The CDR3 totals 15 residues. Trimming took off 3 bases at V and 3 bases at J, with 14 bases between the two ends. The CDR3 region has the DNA TGTGCCAGCAGCCAGGGAGATCTTGGGGACACTGAAGCTTTCTTT. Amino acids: CASSQGDLGDTEAFF.

The CDR3 loop is CASSVDQGTLTEAFF. The CDR3 region has the DNA TGTGCCAGCAGCGTAGATCAGGGAACACTTACTGAAGCTTTCTTT. The chain is built from TRBV9 and TRBJ1-1; weak D call: TRBD1 (5 bases). The CDR3 sequence is 15 residues long. Germline CDR1 is SGDLS and CDR2 is YYNGEE. V lost 0 bases, J lost 5 bases, and 14 bases lay in between.

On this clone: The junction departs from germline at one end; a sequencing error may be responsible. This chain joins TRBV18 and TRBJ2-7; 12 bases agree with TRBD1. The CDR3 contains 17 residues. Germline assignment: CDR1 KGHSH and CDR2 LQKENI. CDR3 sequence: CASSPRDRGRGTYEQYF. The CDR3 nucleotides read TGTGCCAGCTCACCACGGGACAGGGGGCGTGGGACCTATGAGCAGTACTTC.

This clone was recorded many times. CDR3 DNA sequence: TGTGCCAGCAGCTCTCAGGGGAACAGCAATCAGCCCCAGCATTTT. Protein product: CASSSQGNSNQPQHF. V is TRBV7-2 and J is TRBJ1-5; TRBD1 might be the D (6 bases). The V end lost 4 bases, the J end lost 1 base, and 11 bases lay between the germline ends. There are 15 residues in the CDR3. The germline gives CDR1 SGHTA, CDR2 FQGNSA.

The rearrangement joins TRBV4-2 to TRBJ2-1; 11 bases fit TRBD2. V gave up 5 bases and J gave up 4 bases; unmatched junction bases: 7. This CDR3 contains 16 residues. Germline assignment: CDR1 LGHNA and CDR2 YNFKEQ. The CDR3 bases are TGTGCCAGCAGCGATACCGGGACTAGCGGTTACAATGAGCAGTTCTTC. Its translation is CASSDTGTSGYNEQFF.

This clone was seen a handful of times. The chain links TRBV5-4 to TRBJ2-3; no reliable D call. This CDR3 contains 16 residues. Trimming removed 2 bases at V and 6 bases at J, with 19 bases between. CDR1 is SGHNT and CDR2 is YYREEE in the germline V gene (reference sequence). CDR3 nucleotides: TGTGCCAGCAGCTTAATGGGTCGGGTCCGCCCCGATACGCAGTATTTT. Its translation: CASSLMGRVRPDTQYF. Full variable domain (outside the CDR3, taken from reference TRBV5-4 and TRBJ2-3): ETGVTQSPTHLIKTRGQQVTLRCSSQSGHNTVSWYQQALGQGPQFIFQYYREEENGRGNFPPRFSGLQFPNYSSELNVNALELDDSALYLCASSLMGRVRPDTQYFGPGTRLTVL.

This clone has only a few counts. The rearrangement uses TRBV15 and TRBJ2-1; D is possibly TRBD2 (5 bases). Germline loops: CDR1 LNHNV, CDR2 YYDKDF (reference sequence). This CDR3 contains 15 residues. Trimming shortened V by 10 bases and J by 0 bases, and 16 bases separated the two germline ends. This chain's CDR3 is CAIGLGGSSYNEQFF. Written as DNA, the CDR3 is TGTGCCATCGGACTTGGCGGAAGCTCCTACAATGAGCAGTTCTTC.

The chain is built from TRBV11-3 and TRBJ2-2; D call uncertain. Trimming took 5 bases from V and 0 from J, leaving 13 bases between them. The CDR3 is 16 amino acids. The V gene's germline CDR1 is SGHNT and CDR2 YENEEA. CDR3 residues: CASSISSWPNTGELFF. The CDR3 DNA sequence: TGTGCCAGCAGCATTAGTAGCTGGCCGAACACCGGGGAGCTGTTTTTT.

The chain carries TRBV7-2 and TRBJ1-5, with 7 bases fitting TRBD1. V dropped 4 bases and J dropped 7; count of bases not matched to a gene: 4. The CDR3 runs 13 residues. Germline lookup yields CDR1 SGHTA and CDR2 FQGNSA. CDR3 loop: CASSYRGEQPQHF. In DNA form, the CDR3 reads TGTGCCAGCAGCTACAGGGGAGAACAGCCCCAGCATTTT. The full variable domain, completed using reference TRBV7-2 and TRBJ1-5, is GAGVSQSPSNKVTEKGKDVELRCDPISGHTALYWYRQSLGQGLEFLIYFQGNSAPDKSGLPSDRFSAERTGGSVSTLTIQRTQQEDSAVYLCASSYRGEQPQHFGDGTRLSIL.

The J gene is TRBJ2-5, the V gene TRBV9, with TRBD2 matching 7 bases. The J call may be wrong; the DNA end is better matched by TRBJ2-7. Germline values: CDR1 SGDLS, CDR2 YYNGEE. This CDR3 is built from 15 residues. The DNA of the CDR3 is TGTGCCAGCAGCGTAGGGGAGGGACCAAACTACGAGCAGTACTTC. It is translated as CASSVGEGPNYEQYF.

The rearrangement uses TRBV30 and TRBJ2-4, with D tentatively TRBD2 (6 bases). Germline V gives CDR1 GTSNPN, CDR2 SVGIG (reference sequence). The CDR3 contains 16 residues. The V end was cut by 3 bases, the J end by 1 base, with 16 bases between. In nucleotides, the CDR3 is TGTGCCTGGAGCGCCAAGAGCACTAGCGCCAAAAACATTCAGTACTTC. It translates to CAWSAKSTSAKNIQYF.

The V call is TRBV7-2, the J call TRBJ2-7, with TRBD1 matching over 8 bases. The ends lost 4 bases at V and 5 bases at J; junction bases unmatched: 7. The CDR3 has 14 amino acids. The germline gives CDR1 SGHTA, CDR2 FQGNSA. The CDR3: CASSSRQGYHEQYF. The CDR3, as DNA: TGTGCCAGCAGCTCTAGACAGGGGTACCACGAGCAGTACTTC.

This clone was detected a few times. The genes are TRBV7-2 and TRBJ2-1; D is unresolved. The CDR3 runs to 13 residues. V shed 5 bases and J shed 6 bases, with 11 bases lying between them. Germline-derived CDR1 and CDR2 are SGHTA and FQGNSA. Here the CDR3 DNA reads TGTGCCAGCAGCCCCTCCCCCCTCAATGAGCAGTTCTTC. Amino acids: CASSPSPLNEQFF.

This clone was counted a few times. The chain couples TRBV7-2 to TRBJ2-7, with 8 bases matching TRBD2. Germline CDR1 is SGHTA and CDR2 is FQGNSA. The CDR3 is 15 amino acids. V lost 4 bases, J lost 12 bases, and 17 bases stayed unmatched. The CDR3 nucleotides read TGTGCCAGCAGCTCGGGACTAGGTCATTTCGCTCATCGGTACTTC. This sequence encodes CASSSGLGHFAHRYF.

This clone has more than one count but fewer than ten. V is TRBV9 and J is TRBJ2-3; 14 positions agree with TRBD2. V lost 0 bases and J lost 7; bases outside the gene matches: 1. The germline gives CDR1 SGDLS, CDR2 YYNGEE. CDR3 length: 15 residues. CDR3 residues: CASSVGTSGRNTQYF. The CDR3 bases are TGTGCCAGCAGCGTAGGGACTAGCGGGAGGAATACGCAGTATTTT.

CDR3 in amino acids: CASSQEGGGRAEQYF. CDR3 DNA: TGTGCCAGCAGCCAAGAAGGGGGCGGGAGGGCCGAGCAGTACTTC. V is TRBV4-2 and J is TRBJ2-7; 9 bases align to TRBD2. There are 15 residues in the CDR3. The germline CDR1 and CDR2 sequences are LGHNA and YNFKEQ. V shed 0 bases and J 6 bases; nucleotides not matched to a gene: 6.

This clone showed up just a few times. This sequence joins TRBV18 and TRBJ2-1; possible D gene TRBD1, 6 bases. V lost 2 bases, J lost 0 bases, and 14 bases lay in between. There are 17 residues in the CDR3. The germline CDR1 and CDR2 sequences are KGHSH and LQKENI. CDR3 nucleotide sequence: TGTGCCAGCTCACCATCCAGGGGAGACGGCTCCTACAATGAGCAGTTCTTC. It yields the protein CASSPSRGDGSYNEQFF.